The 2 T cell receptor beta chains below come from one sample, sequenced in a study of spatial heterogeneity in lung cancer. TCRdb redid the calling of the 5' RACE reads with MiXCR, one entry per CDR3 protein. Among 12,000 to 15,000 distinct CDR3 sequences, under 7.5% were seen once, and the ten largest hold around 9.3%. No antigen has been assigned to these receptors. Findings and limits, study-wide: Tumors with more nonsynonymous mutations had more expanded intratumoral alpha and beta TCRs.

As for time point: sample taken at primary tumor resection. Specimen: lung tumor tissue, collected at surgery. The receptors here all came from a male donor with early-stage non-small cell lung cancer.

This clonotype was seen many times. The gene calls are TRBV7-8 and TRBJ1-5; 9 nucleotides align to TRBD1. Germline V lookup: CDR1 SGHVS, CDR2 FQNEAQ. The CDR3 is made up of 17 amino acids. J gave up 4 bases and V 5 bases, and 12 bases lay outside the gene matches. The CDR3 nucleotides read TGTGCCAGCAGCAGAGGGACAGGGTTTAGGTATAATCAGCCCCAGCATTTT. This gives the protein CASSRGTGFRYNQPQHF.

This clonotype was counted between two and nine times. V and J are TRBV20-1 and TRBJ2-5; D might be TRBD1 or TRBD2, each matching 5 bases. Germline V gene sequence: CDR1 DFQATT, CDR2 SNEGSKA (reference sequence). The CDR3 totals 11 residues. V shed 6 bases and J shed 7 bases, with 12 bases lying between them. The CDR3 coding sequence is TGCAGTGCCCTAGCAGGGTCGACCCAGTACTTC. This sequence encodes CSALAGSTQYF.